This TCR beta chain derives from a study of CD8+ T cells in alopecia areata. The length of the CDR3 is 15 residues. Germline CDR1 reads SGHNT; CDR2 reads YYREEE (reference sequence). Losses at the gene ends were 2 bases for V and 0 bases for J; bases not matched to a gene: 1. The sequencing template was cDNA reverse transcribed from extracted RNA. Clones were read by immunoSEQ multiplex PCR, and TCRdb kept only the in-frame ones, dropping some. The repertoire holds roughly 12,000 clones, 60% seen once, with roughly 21% in the top ten. Researchers took lesional scalp punch biopsies and peripheral blood from people who were alopecia areata patients.

The receptor was derived from a human donor with alopecia areata. Sequencing was done on a sample of skin. The J gene is TRBJ2-5, the V gene TRBV5-4; 10 nucleotides agree with TRBD2. The CDR3 spells CASSLGLADQETQYF. As DNA, the CDR3 is TGTGCCAGCAGCTTAGGACTAGCGGACCAAGAGACCCAGTACTTC.